This TCR beta chain was captured by sequencing in a study of CD8 T cells in ankylosing spondylitis. General study results and limits: There was a TCR beta motif, made of several highly homologous variants, that appeared characteristic of ankylosing spondylitis blood.

The count of this clonotype is one. Its antigen is undetermined. Construction of TCR beta libraries was performed using quantitative 5'-RACE with molecular barcodes. One entry per CDR3 protein, called by TCRdb with MiXCR from the 5' RACE reads. This repertoire shows 650,000 to 800,000 distinct CDR3 sequences, 15% to 20% found once; its top ten account for around 20%. The CDR3 is 11 residues long. Looked up from germline, CDR1 is MDHEN and CDR2 is SYDVKM. V lost 4 bases and J 6 bases, leaving 4 bases between the germline ends. This TCR derives from a male donor with ankylosing spondylitis. Sequencing was carried out using blood, either unsorted or a sorted T cell fraction (not recorded which). V is TRBV28 and J is TRBJ1-3; no reliable D call. CDR3 bases: TGTGCCAGCAGTTACAAAAACACCATATATTTT. Amino acids: CASSYKNTIYF.